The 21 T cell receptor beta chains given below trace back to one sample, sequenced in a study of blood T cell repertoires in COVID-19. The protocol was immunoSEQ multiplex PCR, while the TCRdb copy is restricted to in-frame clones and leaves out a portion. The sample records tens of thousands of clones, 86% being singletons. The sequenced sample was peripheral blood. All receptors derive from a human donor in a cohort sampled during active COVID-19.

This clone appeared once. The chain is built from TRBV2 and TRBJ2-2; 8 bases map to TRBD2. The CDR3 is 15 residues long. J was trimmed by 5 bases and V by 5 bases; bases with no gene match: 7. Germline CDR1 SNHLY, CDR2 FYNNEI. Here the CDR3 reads CASSPREGRTGELFF. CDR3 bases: TGTGCCAGCAGTCCTCGGGAGGGAAGGACCGGGGAGCTGTTTTTT.

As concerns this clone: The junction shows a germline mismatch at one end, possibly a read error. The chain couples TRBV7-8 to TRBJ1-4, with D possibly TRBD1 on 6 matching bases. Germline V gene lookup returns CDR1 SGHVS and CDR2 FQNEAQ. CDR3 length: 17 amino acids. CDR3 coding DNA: TGTGCCAGCAGCTTAGAGATTCGGACAGTCAGGGATGAAAGACTGTTTTTT. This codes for CASSLEIRTVRDERLFF.

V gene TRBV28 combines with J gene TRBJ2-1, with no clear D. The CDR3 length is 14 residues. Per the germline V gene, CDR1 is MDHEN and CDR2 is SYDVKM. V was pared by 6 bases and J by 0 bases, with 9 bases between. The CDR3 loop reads CASRRQSSYNEQFF. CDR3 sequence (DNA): TGTGCCAGCAGGCGCCAAAGCTCCTACAATGAGCAGTTCTTC.

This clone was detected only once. CDR3 residues: CASSQGGTDNGYTF. In DNA, the CDR3 is TGTGCCAGCAGCCAAGGCGGGACTGATAATGGCTACACCTTC. This chain joins TRBV3-1 (or the pseudogene TRBV3-2) and TRBJ1-2, with a tentative D call TRBD1 (5 bases). Germline loops: CDR1 LGHDT, CDR2 YNNKEL (reference sequence). This CDR3 has 14 residues. V lost 1 base and J 6 bases, leaving 12 bases between the germline ends.

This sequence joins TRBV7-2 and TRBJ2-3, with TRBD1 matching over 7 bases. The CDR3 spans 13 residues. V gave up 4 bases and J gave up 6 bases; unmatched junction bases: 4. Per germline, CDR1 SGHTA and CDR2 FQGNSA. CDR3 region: CASSSTGEDTQYF. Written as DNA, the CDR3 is TGTGCCAGCAGCTCAACAGGGGAGGATACGCAGTATTTT.

CDR3 coding DNA: TGTGCCAGCAGTACCGGGACAGGGACCTACGAGCAGTACTTC. This translates into CASSTGTGTYEQYF. The chain recombines TRBV28 with TRBJ2-7; the match to TRBD1 covers 9 bases. CDR1 is MDHEN and CDR2 is SYDVKM in the germline V gene. After removal of 5 bases from V and 2 bases from J, the junction contained 4 bases not matched to a gene. This CDR3 spans 14 amino acids.

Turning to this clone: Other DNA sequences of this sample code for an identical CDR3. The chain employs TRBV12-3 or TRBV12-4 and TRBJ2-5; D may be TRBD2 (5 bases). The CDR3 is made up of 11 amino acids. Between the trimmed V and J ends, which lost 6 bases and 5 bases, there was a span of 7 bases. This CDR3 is CASSRGETQYF. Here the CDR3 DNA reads TGTGCCAGCAGCCGCGGGGAGACCCAGTACTTC.

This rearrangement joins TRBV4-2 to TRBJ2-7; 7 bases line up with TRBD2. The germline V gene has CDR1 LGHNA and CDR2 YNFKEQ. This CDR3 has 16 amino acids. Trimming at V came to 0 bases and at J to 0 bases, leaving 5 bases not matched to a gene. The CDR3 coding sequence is TGTGCCAGCAGCCAAGAGCGGCGGGGGTTCTCCTACGAGCAGTACTTC. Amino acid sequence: CASSQERRGFSYEQYF.

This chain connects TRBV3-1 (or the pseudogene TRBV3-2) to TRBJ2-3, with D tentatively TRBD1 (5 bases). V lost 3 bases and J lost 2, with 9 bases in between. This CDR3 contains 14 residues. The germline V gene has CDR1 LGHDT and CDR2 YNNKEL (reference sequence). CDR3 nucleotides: TGTGCCAGCAGCCAGCACGGACACACAGATACGCAGTATTTT. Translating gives CASSQHGHTDTQYF.

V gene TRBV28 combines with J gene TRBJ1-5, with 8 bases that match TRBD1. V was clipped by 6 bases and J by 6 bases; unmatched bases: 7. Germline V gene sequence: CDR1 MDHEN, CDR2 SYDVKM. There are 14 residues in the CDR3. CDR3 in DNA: TGTGCCAGCAGCATCAGGGGGCCGGGTCAGCCCCAGCATTTT. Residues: CASSIRGPGQPQHF.

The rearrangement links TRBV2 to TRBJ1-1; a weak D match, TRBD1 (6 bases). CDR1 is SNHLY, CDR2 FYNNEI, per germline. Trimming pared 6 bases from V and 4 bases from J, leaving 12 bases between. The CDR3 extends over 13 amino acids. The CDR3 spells CASRAGAFTEAFF. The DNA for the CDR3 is TGTGCCAGCAGAGCGGGGGCTTTCACTGAAGCTTTCTTT. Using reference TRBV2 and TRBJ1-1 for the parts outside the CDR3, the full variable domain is EPEVTQTPSHQVTQMGQEVILRCVPISNHLYFYWYRQILGQKVEFLVSFYNNEISEKSEIFDDQFSVERPDGSNFTLKIRSTKLEDSAMYFCASRAGAFTEAFFGQGTRLTVV.

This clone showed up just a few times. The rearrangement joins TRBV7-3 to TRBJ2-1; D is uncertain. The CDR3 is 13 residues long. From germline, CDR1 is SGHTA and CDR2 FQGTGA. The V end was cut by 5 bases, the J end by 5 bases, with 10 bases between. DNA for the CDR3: TGTGCCAGCAGCCCAACCGCTAACAATGAGCAGTTCTTC. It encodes CASSPTANNEQFF.

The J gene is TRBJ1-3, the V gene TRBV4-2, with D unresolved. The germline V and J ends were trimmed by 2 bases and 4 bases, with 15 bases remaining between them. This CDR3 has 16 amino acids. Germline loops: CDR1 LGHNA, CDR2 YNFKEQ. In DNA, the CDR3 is TGTGCCAGCAGCCAAAATACAGTGACGGCCGGAAACACCATATATTTT. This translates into CASSQNTVTAGNTIYF.

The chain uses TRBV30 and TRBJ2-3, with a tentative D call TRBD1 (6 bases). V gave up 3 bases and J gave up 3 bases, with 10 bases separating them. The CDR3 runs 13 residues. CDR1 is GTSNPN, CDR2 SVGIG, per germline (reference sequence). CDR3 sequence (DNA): TGTGCCTGGAGCAGGGGACGAACAGATACGCAGTATTTT. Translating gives CAWSRGRTDTQYF.

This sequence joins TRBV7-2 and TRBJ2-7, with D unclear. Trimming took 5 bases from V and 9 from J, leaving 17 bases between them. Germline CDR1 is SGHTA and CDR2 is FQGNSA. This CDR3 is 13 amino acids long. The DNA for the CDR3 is TGTGCCAGCAGCGCAACGACACCTCCCTGGCAGTACTTC. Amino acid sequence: CASSATTPPWQYF.

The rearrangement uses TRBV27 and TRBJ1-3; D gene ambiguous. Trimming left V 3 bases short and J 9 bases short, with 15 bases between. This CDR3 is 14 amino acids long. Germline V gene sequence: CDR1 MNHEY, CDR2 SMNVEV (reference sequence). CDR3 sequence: CASSLSALRSTIYF. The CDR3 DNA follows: TGTGCCAGCAGTTTGTCGGCCCTCCGGAGCACCATATATTTT.

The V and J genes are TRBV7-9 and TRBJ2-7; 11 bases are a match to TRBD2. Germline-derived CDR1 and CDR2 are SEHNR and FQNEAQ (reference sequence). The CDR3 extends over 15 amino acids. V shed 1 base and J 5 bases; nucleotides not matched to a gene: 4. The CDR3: CASSLGLAGYDEQYF. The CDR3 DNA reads TGTGCCAGCAGCTTAGGACTAGCGGGATACGACGAGCAGTACTTC.

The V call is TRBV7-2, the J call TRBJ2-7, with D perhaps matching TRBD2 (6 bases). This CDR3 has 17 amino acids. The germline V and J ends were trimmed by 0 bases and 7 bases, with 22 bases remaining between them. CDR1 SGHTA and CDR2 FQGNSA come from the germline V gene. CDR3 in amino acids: CASSLAPGAAGLREQYF. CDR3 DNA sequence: TGTGCCAGCAGCTTAGCGCCCGGGGCGGCGGGGCTACGGGAGCAGTACTTC.

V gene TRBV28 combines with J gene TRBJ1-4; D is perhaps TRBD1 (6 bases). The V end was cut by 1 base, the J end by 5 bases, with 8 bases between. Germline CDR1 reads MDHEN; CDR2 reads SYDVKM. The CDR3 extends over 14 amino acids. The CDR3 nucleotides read TGTGCCAGCAGTTTATTAGACAGGAATGAAAAACTGTTTTTT. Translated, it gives CASSLLDRNEKLFF.

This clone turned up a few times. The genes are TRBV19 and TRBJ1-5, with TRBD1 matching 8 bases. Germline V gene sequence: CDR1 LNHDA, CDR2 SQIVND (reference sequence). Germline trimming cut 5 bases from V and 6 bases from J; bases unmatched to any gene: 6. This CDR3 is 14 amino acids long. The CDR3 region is CASSARTGSQPQHF. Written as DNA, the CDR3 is TGTGCCAGTAGTGCCAGGACAGGGAGTCAGCCCCAGCATTTT.

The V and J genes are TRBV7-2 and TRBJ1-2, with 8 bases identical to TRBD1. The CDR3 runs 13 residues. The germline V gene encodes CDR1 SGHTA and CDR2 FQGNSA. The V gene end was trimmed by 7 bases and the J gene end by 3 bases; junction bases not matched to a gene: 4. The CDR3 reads CASTMDRDYGYTF. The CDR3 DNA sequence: TGTGCCAGCACCATGGACAGGGACTATGGCTACACCTTC.